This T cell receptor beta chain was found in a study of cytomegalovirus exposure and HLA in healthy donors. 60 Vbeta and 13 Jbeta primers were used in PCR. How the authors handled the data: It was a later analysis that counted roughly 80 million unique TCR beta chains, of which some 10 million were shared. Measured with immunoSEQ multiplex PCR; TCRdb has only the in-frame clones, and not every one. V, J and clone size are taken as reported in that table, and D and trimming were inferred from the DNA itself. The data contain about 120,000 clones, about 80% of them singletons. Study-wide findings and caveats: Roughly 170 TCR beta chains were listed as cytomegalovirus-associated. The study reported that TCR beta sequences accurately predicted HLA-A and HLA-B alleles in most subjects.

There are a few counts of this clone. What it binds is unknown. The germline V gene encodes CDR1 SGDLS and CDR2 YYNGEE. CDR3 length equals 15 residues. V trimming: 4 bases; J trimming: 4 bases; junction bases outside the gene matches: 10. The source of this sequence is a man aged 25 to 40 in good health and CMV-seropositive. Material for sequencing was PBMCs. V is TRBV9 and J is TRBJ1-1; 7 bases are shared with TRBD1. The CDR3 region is CASSPVPGGGTEAFF. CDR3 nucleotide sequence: TGTGCCAGCAGCCCCGTGCCAGGGGGAGGCACTGAAGCTTTCTTT.